These 2 T cell receptor beta chains originate from one sample sequenced in a study of T cells after yellow fever vaccination (dated by TCRdb to between 2019 and 2020). The treatment or condition label for this specimen denotes: live attenuated yellow fever vaccine strain. Library generation was performed with 5' RACE. TCRdb shows the sequencer as Illumina NovaSeq 6000. Clones were called with MiXCR by TCRdb after fastp trimmed the public reads at Q25, and only in-frame beta chains were retained. A single entry per CDR3 protein holds the most common genes and DNA from its merged rows. The sample table holds more than 95,000 distinct CDR3 sequences, of which about 8.4% were seen once. Less than 40% of the sample rests with the top ten. Sample: CD8+ T cells sorted from PBMCs, taken on the day of the yellow fever booster vaccination. Source of these receptors: a man younger than 35 who received the YFV17D yellow fever vaccine.

As regards this clonotype: This may come from a read error, since a much larger clone is one base off. This chain connects TRBV5-5 to TRBJ2-3; D gene unclear. The CDR3 is 13 amino acids. CDR1 and CDR2 from the germline V gene are SGHKS and YYEKEE (reference sequence). V lost 4 bases and J 8 bases, leaving 14 bases between the germline ends. The DNA of the CDR3 is TGTGCCAGCAGCAAGACACCGGCGGTTACGCAGTATTTT. It is translated as CASSKTPAVTQYF.

This clonotype was found a few times. The chain has TRBV3-1 and TRBJ2-1, with D possibly TRBD2 on 6 matching bases. The germline V gene encodes CDR1 LGHDT and CDR2 YNNKEL (reference sequence). V lost 3 bases, J lost 3 bases, and 18 bases lay in between. The CDR3 has 17 residues. Written as DNA, the CDR3 is TGTGCCAGCAGCCAGGACCCTCCGGGACTCGGCTACAATGAGCAGTTCTTC. Protein: CASSQDPPGLGYNEQFF.